This TCR beta chain derives from a study of T cell repertoires and Cas9 in healthy adults. Overall study: SpCas9-reactive CD4 and CD8 T cells were characterized for potency, cytotoxicity and lineage.

Profiling relied on immunoSEQ multiplex PCR, and the TCRdb table lists in-frame clones only, not all of them. The sample shows fewer than 25,000 clones, about 90% of them seen only once. Germline V gene sequence: CDR1 SGHRS, CDR2 YFSETQ. V lost 0 bases to trimming and J lost 4 bases; unmatched junction nucleotides: 6. The CDR3 has 16 residues. This clone was detected only a few times. The target antigen is unknown. Findings and caveats of the study: SpCas9-reactive effector T cells were reportedly restrained in vitro by SpCas9-reactive regulatory T cells.

The gene calls are TRBV5-1 and TRBJ2-1; 8 positions match TRBD2. This receptor was taken from a human donor in good health. Material for sequencing was CD4+ effector T cells (CD127+, CD25-, CD137-, CD154-) from PBMCs; culture status not recorded. The CDR3 DNA reads as TGCGCCAGCAGCTTGGCAACAGGCGGGGGGTACAATGAGCAGTTCTTC. As protein: CASSLATGGGYNEQFF. Looking up the rest from reference TRBV5-1 and TRBJ2-1 gives the full variable domain: KAGVTQTPRYLIKTRGQQVTLSCSPISGHRSVSWYQQTPGQGLQFLFEYFSETQRNKGNFPGRFSGRQFSNSRSEMNVSTLELGDSALYLCASSLATGGGYNEQFFGPGTRLTVL.